This T cell receptor beta chain appears in the sequencing data of a study of persistence of HIV-infected CD4 T cells. The stimulus was an HIV-1 Gag 15-mer peptide pool, about 1.1 ug/peptide/mL. CD40L/CD69 double-negative CD45RO-high memory CD4+ T cells were collected. Inclusion required CMV-positive serology and CD4+ counts above 400 cells/uL. The immunoSEQ assay was version 4, run in survey mode. Profiled with immunoSEQ multiplex PCR; TCRdb holds only in-frame clones, not every one. The sample yields just over 40,000 clones, about four fifths seen once. Trimming removed 5 bases from V and 1 base from J, with 17 bases in between. This CDR3 region has 16 residues. The germline V gene has CDR1 SGHTA and CDR2 FQGNSA. A remark on this clone: What it recognizes is unknown.

This chain joins TRBV7-2 and TRBJ1-2, with TRBD1 as a possible D gene (6 bases). The sample consisted of CD4+ T cells sorted from PBMCs after roughly 18-hour stimulation, taken from a patient who received antiretroviral therapy. This TCR came from an adult man with HIV who was CMV-seropositive. CDR3 residues: CASSPPRGAGNYGYTF. CDR3 sequence (DNA): TGTGCCAGCAGCCCGCCGCGGGGGGCCGGTAACTATGGCTACACCTTC.